A selection of T cell receptor beta chains follows, all from one sample in a study of shared clonotypes between healthy human individuals. The table came from immunoSEQ multiplex PCR; TCRdb's copy has only in-frame clones and leaves some out. In the table there are 550,000 to 850,000 clones, 72% of which are singletons. The sample consisted of memory CD4+ T cells sorted from blood. These receptors were obtained from a woman under 40 in good health. The CDR3 runs from the conserved cysteine through the conserved F or W.

>TRBV21-1
CASSKRQGTDMANEKLFF
>TRBV7-9
CASRPGTGDSYNEQFF
>TRBV15
CATSSSEGNGGELFF
>TRBV2
CASSGLAGIADTQYF
>TRBV15
CATSRSVGELFF
>TRBV4-2
CASSQIPYSYNEQFF
>TRBV9
CASSRPGLAEKKAGELFF
>TRBV5-1
CASSLGGSGANVLTF
>TRBV5-1
CASRDRTGQNEQYF
>TRBV11-3
CASSLAMGTEAFF
>TRBV19
CASSIRDTDTQYF
>TRBV4-2
CASSQEGGGRTNEKLFF
>TRBV7-8
CASSWDRATNEKLFF
>TRBV2
CASSWINPDTQYF
>TRBV4-2
CASSQGTGSASGANVLTF
>TRBV7-2
CASSEGLAGSYEQYF
>TRBV28
CASRRTSGYEQYF
>TRBV18
CASSPMTGGRNEQYF
>TRBV29-1
CSVVRGGSYNEQFF
>TRBV19
CASSRLAGTSYEQYF
>TRBV10-2
CASSPWTPTGTGVQPQHF
>TRBV25-1
CASSDRDRDQTDEQFF
>TRBV23-1
CASRDCHTEAFF
>TRBV5-1
CASSFDVYRGGYTF
>TRBV7-5
CVRNPAPSYEQYF
>TRBV18
CASPAGRGAKNIQYF
>TRBV2
CASSPTGEQYF
>TRBV5-1
CASSLWTASYEQYF
>TRBV7-6
CASSLAYVASGSEQYF
>TRBV5-5
CASSLGTEDEQYF
>TRBV5-4
CASSSGQGPQETQYF
>TRBV5-5
CASSPGAGNYGYTF
>TRBV18
CASSLTKVEGYEQYF
>TRBV28
CASLDLMNTEAFF
>TRBV7-2
CASSLAGRPSYEQYF
>TRBV13
CASSSRGGDTQYF
>TRBV7-2
CASSLQEGNTIYF
>TRBV18
CASSPPGGTEAFF
>TRBV5-1
CASSPSGTLTGELFF
>TRBV11-2
CASSPDWQETQYF
>TRBV29-1
CSVTEPLTQYF
>TRBV2
CASSPGQVPQTQYF
>TRBV6-6
CASVGGAYGYTF
>TRBV28
CASRGQGPSNQPQHF
>TRBV5-1
CASSFGQGETQYF
>TRBV9
CASSEPGLAGFETQYF
>TRBV4-2
CASSFYGGSLKSGYTF
>TRBV7-9
CASSERTGGIGVYGYTF
>TRBV6-5
CASSYSRQGREKLFF
>TRBV6-5
CASRSLALYNEQFF
>TRBV7-2
CASETGINTGELFF
>TRBV19
CASRDRENEKLFF
>TRBV29-1
CSVSPRLLETQYF
>TRBV19
CASSTPGTSGSNEQFF
>TRBV28
CASSLWGRASGNNEQFF